This T cell receptor beta chain was sequenced in a study of T-cell reconstitution after alpha-beta-depleted transplantation in children. Germline V gene sequence: CDR1 GTSNPN, CDR2 SVGIG (reference sequence). The V and J ends lost 0 bases and 8 bases respectively, with 13 bases between them. The CDR3 is 13 residues long. As for this clonotype: What it binds is not known.

Preparation of the TCRbeta library used unique molecular identifiers. From the PCR reads, TCRdb called clonotypes with MiXCR, one entry per CDR3 protein. Here the sample spans approximately 500,000 distinct CDR3 sequences, over 25% being singletons. Whole-study findings and limits: At around two months after transplant, the alpha-beta T cells were reportedly derived from several hundred expanded clones that came from non-depleted graft cells. Diversity and T-cell counts at one year after transplant derived mostly from new T cells. Diversity of TCRbeta at day 60 was high in some patients, arising from surviving recipient T cells and thymic progenitors.

The clonotype originates from a boy in the first two years of life with Wiskott-Aldrich syndrome, due to receive a stem cell transplant. The chain uses TRBV30 and TRBJ1-1, with a tentative D call TRBD1 (6 bases). Here the sequenced sample was PBMCs, taken before TCRalphabeta/CD19-depleted stem cell transplant. The CDR3, as DNA: TGTGCCTGGAGTGTACAGGGATGGGGAGAAGCTTTCTTT. This sequence encodes CAWSVQGWGEAFF.